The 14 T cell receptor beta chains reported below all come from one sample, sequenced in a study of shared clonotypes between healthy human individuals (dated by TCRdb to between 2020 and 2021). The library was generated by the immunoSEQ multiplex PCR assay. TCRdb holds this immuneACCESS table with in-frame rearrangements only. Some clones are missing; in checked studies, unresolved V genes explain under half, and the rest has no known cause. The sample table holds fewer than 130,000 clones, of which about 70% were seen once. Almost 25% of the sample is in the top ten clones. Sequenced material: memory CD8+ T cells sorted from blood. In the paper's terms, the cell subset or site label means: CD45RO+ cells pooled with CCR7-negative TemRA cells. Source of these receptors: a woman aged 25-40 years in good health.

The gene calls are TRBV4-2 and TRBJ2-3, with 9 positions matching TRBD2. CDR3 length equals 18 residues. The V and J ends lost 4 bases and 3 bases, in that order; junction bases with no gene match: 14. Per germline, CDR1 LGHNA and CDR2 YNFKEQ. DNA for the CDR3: TGTGCCAGCAGCCCACTACTTCACGCGGGAGGGGGAACAGATACGCAGTATTTT. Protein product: CASSPLLHAGGGTDTQYF.

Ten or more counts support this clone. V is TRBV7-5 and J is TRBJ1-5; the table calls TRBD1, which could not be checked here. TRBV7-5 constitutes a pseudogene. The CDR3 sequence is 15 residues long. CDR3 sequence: CASSSTGSGNQPQHF. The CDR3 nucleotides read TGTGCCAGCAGCTCGACAGGGTCAGGCAATCAGCCCCAGCATTTT.

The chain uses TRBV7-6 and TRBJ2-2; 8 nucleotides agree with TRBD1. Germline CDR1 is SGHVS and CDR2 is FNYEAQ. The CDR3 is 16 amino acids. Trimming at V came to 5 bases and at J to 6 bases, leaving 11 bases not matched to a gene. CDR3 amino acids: CASSLRPAGGPGELFF. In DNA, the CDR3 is TGTGCCAGCAGCCTCCGACCGGCAGGGGGCCCCGGGGAGCTGTTTTTT.

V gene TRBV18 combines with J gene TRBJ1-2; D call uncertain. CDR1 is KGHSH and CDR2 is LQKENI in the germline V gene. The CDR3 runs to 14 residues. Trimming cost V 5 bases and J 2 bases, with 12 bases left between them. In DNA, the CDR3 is TGTGCCAGCTCAACTGAAGTTGGAAACTATGGCTACACCTTC. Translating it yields CASSTEVGNYGYTF.

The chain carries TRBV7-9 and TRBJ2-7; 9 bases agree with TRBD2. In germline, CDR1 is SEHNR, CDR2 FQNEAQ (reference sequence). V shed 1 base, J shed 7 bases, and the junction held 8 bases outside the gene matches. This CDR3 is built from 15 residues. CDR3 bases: TGTGCCAGCAGCTTAGTACCTAGCGGGAAAGGAGAGCAGTACTTC. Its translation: CASSLVPSGKGEQYF.

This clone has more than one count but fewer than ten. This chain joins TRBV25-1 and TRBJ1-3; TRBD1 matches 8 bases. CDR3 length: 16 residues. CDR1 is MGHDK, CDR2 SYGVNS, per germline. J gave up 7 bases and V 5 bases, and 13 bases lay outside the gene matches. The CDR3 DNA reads TGTGCCAGCAGTAACGAAAGACAGGGGCCGAGGAACACCATATATTTT. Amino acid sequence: CASSNERQGPRNTIYF.

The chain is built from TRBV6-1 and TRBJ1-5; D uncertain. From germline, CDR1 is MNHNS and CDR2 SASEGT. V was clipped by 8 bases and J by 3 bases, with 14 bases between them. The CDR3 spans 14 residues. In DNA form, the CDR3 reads TGTGCCAGCGGCGCGAGCCCAGACAATCAGCCCCAGCATTTT. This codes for CASGASPDNQPQHF.

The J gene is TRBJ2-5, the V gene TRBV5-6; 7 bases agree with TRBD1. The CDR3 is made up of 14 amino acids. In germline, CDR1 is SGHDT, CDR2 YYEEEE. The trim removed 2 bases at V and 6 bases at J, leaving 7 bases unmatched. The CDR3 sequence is CASSLSGGRKTQYF. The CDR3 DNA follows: TGTGCCAGCAGCTTATCAGGGGGTCGGAAGACCCAGTACTTC.

CDR3 in amino acids: CASSLLAGGPGEQFF. The CDR3 coding sequence is TGCGCCAGCAGCTTACTAGCGGGAGGTCCGGGGGAGCAGTTCTTC. The V and J genes are TRBV5-1 and TRBJ2-1; 12 positions agree with TRBD2. This CDR3 spans 15 amino acids. Trimming cost V 2 bases and J 10 bases; bases outside gene matches: 7. Germline CDR1 and CDR2: SGHRS and YFSETQ.

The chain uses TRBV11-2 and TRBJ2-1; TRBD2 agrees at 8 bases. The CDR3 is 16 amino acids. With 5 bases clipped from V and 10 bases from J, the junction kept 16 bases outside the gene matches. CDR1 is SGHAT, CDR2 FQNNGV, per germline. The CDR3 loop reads CASSPPRGLVDWEQFF. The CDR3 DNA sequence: TGTGCCAGCAGCCCCCCCCGGGGACTAGTTGATTGGGAGCAGTTCTTC.

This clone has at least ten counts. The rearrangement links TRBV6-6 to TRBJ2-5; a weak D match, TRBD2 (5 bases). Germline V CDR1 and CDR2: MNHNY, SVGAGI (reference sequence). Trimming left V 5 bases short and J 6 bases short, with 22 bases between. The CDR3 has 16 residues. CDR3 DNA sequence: TGTGCCAGCAGTCAATACTCAACTGGGAGTGGGAAGACCCAGTACTTC. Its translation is CASSQYSTGSGKTQYF.

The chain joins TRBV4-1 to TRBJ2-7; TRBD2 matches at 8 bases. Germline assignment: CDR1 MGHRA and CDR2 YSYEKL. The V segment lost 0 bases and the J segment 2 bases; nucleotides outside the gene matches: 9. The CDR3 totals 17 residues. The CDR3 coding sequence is TGCGCCAGCAGCCAAGATACCGGGAGGGGAATTACCTACGAGCAGTACTTC. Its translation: CASSQDTGRGITYEQYF.

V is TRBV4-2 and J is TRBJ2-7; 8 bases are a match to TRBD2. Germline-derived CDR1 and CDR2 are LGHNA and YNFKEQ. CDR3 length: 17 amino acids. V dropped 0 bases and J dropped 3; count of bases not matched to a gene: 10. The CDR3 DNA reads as TGTGCCAGCAGCCAAGATCCCCCGGGCGGGGGGATCTACGAGCAGTACTTC. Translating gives CASSQDPPGGGIYEQYF.

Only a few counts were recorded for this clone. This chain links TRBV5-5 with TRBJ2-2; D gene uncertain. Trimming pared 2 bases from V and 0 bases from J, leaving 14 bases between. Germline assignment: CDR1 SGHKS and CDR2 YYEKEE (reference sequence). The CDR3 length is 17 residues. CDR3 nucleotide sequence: TGTGCCAGCAGCTTCCTGTTGCGGTTCGCGAACACCGGGGAGCTGTTTTTT. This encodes CASSFLLRFANTGELFF.